These 10 T cell receptor beta chains were all obtained from the same sample, sequenced in a study of shared clonotypes between healthy human individuals. Clones were sequenced by immunoSEQ multiplex PCR, and TCRdb holds only the in-frame ones, with some missing. The repertoire holds about 520,000 clones, with over 75% as singletons. What was sequenced was PBMCs. The receptors were gathered from a woman aged 35 to 49 in good health. Some clones in this sample may be carry-over from other donors' samples.

Concerning this clone: A far larger clone is a single base away, which makes a read error likely. J is TRBJ1-1 and V is TRBV5-4; weak D call: TRBD1 (6 bases). The CDR3 spans 13 residues. CDR1 and CDR2 from the germline V gene are SGHNT and YYREEE (reference sequence). Here the CDR3 reads CASSPGQNTEALF. Written as DNA, the CDR3 is TGTGCCAGCAGCCCAGGACAGAACACTGAAGCTCTCTTT.

The CDR3 nucleotides are TGTGCCAGCAGTTTATCGCCCAGGGCGGATCAGCCCCAGCATTTT. Its protein is CASSLSPRADQPQHF. This chain links TRBV27 with TRBJ1-5, with TRBD1 as a possible D gene (5 bases). Germline CDR1 MNHEY, CDR2 SMNVEV (reference sequence). Between the trimmed V and J ends, which lost 0 bases and 5 bases, there was a span of 11 bases. This CDR3 comprises 15 residues.

The chain joins TRBV5-4 to TRBJ2-1; 9 bases map to TRBD1. Per the germline V gene, CDR1 is SGHNT and CDR2 is YYREEE (reference sequence). This CDR3 spans 15 amino acids. The V and J ends lost 5 bases and 0 bases, in that order; junction bases with no gene match: 3. Here the CDR3 reads CASSPDRGSYNEQFF. CDR3 in DNA: TGTGCCAGCAGTCCGGACAGGGGCTCCTACAATGAGCAGTTCTTC.

The chain is built from TRBV5-1 and TRBJ1-5; 9 nucleotides align to TRBD1. V gave up 4 bases and J gave up 7 bases; unmatched junction bases: 6. CDR1 and CDR2 from the germline V gene are SGHRS and YFSETQ. There are 14 residues in the CDR3. The CDR3 DNA follows: TGCGCCAGCAGCCCGGGACAGGGTTGGCAGCCCCAGCATTTT. This translates into CASSPGQGWQPQHF.

The V gene is TRBV7-9, the J gene TRBJ2-5; D is possibly TRBD2 (6 bases). Trimming shortened V by 3 bases and J by 4 bases, and 9 bases separated the two germline ends. The CDR3 sequence is 13 residues long. CDR1 SEHNR and CDR2 FQNEAQ come from the germline V gene (reference sequence). CDR3 bases: TGTGCCAGCAGCTTGCAGGGACTAGAGACCCAGTACTTC. This codes for CASSLQGLETQYF.

V is TRBV7-3 and J is TRBJ1-2, with no clear D. The CDR3 length is 13 residues. The V gene lost 7 bases and the J gene lost 8 bases, with 17 bases spanning the gap. Per germline, CDR1 SGHTA and CDR2 FQGTGA. The DNA of the CDR3 is TGTGCCAGCACCGAAGACCCTCTGGGGGGCTACACCTTC. It codes for CASTEDPLGGYTF.

A remark on this clone: A read error is likely here: a far larger clone is one base away. In DNA, the CDR3 is TGCGCCAGCAGCCAAGTGGGCAGTCACCCCACTGAATCTTTCTTT. Amino acids: CASSQVGSHPTESFF. This chain links TRBV4-3 with TRBJ1-1; D gene ambiguous. Germline CDR1 is LGHNA and CDR2 is YSLEER. CDR3 length: 15 amino acids.

The rearrangement uses TRBV2 and TRBJ2-7; D is possibly TRBD2 (5 bases). V lost 7 bases, J lost 6 bases, and 19 bases lay in between. This CDR3 is 14 amino acids long. Per germline, CDR1 SNHLY and CDR2 FYNNEI. CDR3 sequence reads: CASKGGLALGEQYF. In nucleotides, the CDR3 is TGTGCCAGCAAAGGCGGGCTAGCCCTCGGCGAGCAGTACTTC.

The gene calls are TRBV28 and TRBJ2-1; TRBD1 is a possible D gene (6 bases). Germline CDR1 is MDHEN and CDR2 is SYDVKM. The CDR3 runs 16 residues. V was clipped by 4 bases and J by 5 bases, with 18 bases between them. CDR3 protein: CASSSSGQRLDNEQFF. The CDR3 bases are TGTGCCAGCAGTTCATCGGGACAACGGCTAGACAATGAGCAGTTCTTC.

This clone was counted only a few times. The chain combines TRBV14 with TRBJ2-3; perhaps TRBD1 as D (6 bases). V was shortened by 5 bases and J by 3 bases, with 15 bases between the two germline ends. The CDR3 runs 15 residues. CDR1 and CDR2 from the germline V gene are SGHDN and FVKESK. In DNA form, the CDR3 reads TGTGCCAGCAGCACCAGGACAGCTTGGACAGATACGCAGTATTTT. Translating gives CASSTRTAWTDTQYF.